This T cell receptor beta chain was observed in a study of CD8 T cells in ankylosing spondylitis. Study-wide results and limits: There was a TCR beta motif, made of fewer than 10 highly homologous variants, that appeared characteristic of ankylosing spondylitis blood.

This clonotype showed up many times. Its antigen is as yet unknown. TCRdb re-called the 5' RACE reads with MiXCR, one entry per CDR3 protein. The sample comprises about 340,000 distinct CDR3 sequences, under 15% of which are singletons, and roughly 0.99% rests with the top ten. Germline CDR1 SQVTM, CDR2 ANQGSEA. Trimming shortened V by 4 bases and J by 3 bases, and 6 bases separated the two germline ends. This CDR3 spans 12 amino acids. This chain links TRBV29-1 with TRBJ2-2; D gene unclear. The receptor comes from a male donor with ankylosing spondylitis or in good health (not recorded which). Sequencing was carried out using blood, either unsorted or a sorted T cell fraction (not recorded which). The CDR3 DNA follows: TGCAGCGTTGTATCGGACACCGGGGAGCTGTTTTTT. This codes for CSVVSDTGELFF.